A selection of T cell receptor beta chains follows, all from one sample in a study of T-cell memory formation after mild COVID-19. TCRdb passed the 5' RACE reads through MiXCR, listing each CDR3 protein once. The table records 190,000 or so distinct CDR3 sequences, approximately 10% of them present only once. Material for sequencing was PBMCs or a T cell subset sorted from them (not recorded which). These receptors all come from a man between 18 and 29 years old who had mild COVID-19 (a few samples of this study predate the infection). Cell type and time point are not known. CDR3s include the opening cysteine and the closing phenylalanine or tryptophan. Each record gives: clone size, J gene, CDR3 length, V gene, CDR3 protein. The size entry is marked missing in some rows and otherwise reads once, few, many or a size class.

few TRBJ2-6 16 TRBV14 CASSPRQGPGANVLTF
. TRBJ1-1 13 TRBV6-5 CASSYGGGTEAFF
many TRBJ2-5 14 TRBV7-9 CASRPRLPAETQYF
. TRBJ2-2 16 TRBV12-3/TRBV12-4 CASSPGLAGNTGELFF
. TRBJ2-5 15 TRBV18 CASSPDRGRQETQYF
. TRBJ2-2 17 TRBV7-2 CASSSALRDRTTGELFF
. TRBJ2-5 15 TRBV19 CASANTGGPQETQYF
. TRBJ2-3 17 TRBV6-6 CASTLRLAGGPTDTQYF
few TRBJ2-5 16 TRBV7-9 CASSLGTSGGQETQYF
. TRBJ2-7 17 TRBV6-5 CASSYSSAGIYVYEQYF
few TRBJ1-1 13 TRBV7-2 CASSPRPDSEAFF
. TRBJ1-2 13 TRBV2 CASSGGPNYGYTF
. TRBJ1-1 14 TRBV6-5 CASRGTGTNTEAFF
few TRBJ2-7 12 TRBV25-1 CASSDNVLEQYF
. TRBJ1-5 16 TRBV7-2 CASSPAASGGDQPQHF
few TRBJ2-3 13 TRBV12-3/TRBV12-4 CASRQTGSDTQYF
few TRBJ2-2 14 TRBV12-3/TRBV12-4 CASSMDTTTGELFF
few TRBJ1-6 15 TRBV2 CASSADRGPISPLHF
. TRBJ1-6 14 TRBV5-1 CASGLGRTNSPLHF
. TRBJ2-3 16 TRBV12-3/TRBV12-4 CASRTTIAGGTDTQYF
. TRBJ1-2 17 TRBV4-3 CASRQDLHPGGVYGYTF
few TRBJ1-2 11 TRBV7-9 CASSLQTGYTF
many TRBJ2-4 12 TRBV12-3/TRBV12-4 CASRTSDGIQYF
many TRBJ2-7 14 TRBV7-2 CASRPAHSSYEQYF
. TRBJ2-2 16 TRBV10-3 CAISGSRDSDTGELFF
few TRBJ1-2 14 TRBV29-1 CSVERHQAPYGYTF
. TRBJ1-1 14 TRBV27 CASSLDRGLVSAFF
few TRBJ2-1 11 TRBV7-2 CASSFGSRKFF
many TRBJ2-5 15 TRBV5-1 CASSLDPAGQETQYF
. TRBJ2-5 16 TRBV3-1 CASSHSLSGKRKTQYF
few TRBJ1-6 13 TRBV5-5 CASSLVGNSPLHF
. TRBJ2-5 14 TRBV24-1 CATSGWGEEETQYF
many TRBJ2-7 14 TRBV7-2 CASSRRDLWGEQYF
many TRBJ2-7 14 TRBV6-2/TRBV6-3 CASLTRDKYYEQYF
. TRBJ2-1 16 TRBV7-6 CASSISRDRVYNEQFF
many TRBJ1-4 14 TRBV11-2 CASSQQEFSEKLFF
few TRBJ2-5 13 TRBV5-1 CASTPGQGETQYF
many TRBJ2-2 15 TRBV5-1 CASSLETGNTGELFF
few TRBJ2-7 15 TRBV4-1 CASSQPRDRDYEQYF
. TRBJ2-3 16 TRBV7-2 CASSLVPSGGQNTQYF
few TRBJ2-3 13 TRBV7-9 CASRTGATNTQYF
few TRBJ2-6 17 TRBV24-1 CATSDVQGLAGANVLTF